These 23 T cell receptor beta chains were sequenced from one sample in a study of shared clonotypes between healthy human individuals. CD45RO-negative, CCR7-selected cells formed the naive CD8 fraction, which excluded terminally differentiated effector memory CD45RA+ cells. TCRdb keeps only in-frame clones here, not all; method: immunoSEQ multiplex PCR. Here the sample spans about 2 million clones, around 96% being singletons. Sequencing was performed on naive CD8+ T cells sorted from blood. Every receptor here comes from a young man in good health.

The chain uses TRBV2 and TRBJ2-1; 15 nucleotides agree with TRBD2. Germline CDR1 SNHLY, CDR2 FYNNEI. The CDR3 loop spans 15 amino acids. Trimming took 4 bases from V and 9 from J; bases not matched to a gene: 4. CDR3 in DNA: TGTGCCAGCAGTGGTGGACTAGCGGGGGGGCTTGAGCAGTTCTTC. It is translated as CASSGGLAGGLEQFF.

The chain has TRBV4-1 and TRBJ2-7; no clear D. This CDR3 has 15 residues. Germline CDR1 is MGHRA and CDR2 is YSYEKL. V dropped 6 bases and J dropped 4 bases, with 19 bases sitting between them. The CDR3 DNA sequence: TGCGCCAGCAGTCAAAAGGTTCACAGTGCATACGAGCAGTACTTC. Its translation is CASSQKVHSAYEQYF.

Details on this clone: The identical CDR3 is also encoded by other nucleotide sequences in the sample. V is TRBV10-1 and J is TRBJ2-7; D gene uncertain. The CDR3 totals 13 residues. V dropped 3 bases and J dropped 3 bases, with 9 bases sitting between them. Germline V gene lookup returns CDR1 WNHNN and CDR2 SYGVQD (reference sequence). CDR3 DNA sequence: TGCGCCAGCAGTGAAGGCGAGAACTACGAGCAGTACTTC. Translation: CASSEGENYEQYF.

The sample holds one count of this clone. Other nucleotide sequences from this sample produce the same CDR3. This sequence joins TRBV2 and TRBJ2-3, with D tentatively TRBD2 (5 bases). Germline-derived CDR1 and CDR2 are SNHLY and FYNNEI. V shed 2 bases and J shed 6 bases, with 6 bases lying between them. The CDR3 totals 12 residues. The CDR3 region is CASSEWTDTQYF. DNA for the CDR3: TGTGCCAGCAGTGAATGGACTGATACGCAGTATTTT.

The J gene is TRBJ1-6, the V gene TRBV9; possible D gene TRBD1, 6 bases. Trimming stripped 3 bases from V and 1 base from J, with 11 bases between. Germline CDR1 is SGDLS and CDR2 is YYNGEE. The CDR3 is 16 amino acids. This CDR3 is CASSALGGSYNSPLHF. The CDR3 nucleotides are TGTGCCAGCAGCGCCTTAGGGGGATCCTATAATTCACCCCTCCACTTT. Drawing the rest from reference TRBV9 and TRBJ1-6, the complete variable domain is DSGVTQTPKHLITATGQRVTLRCSPRSGDLSVYWYQQSLDQGLQFLIQYYNGEERAKGNILERFSAQQFPDLHSELNLSSLELGDSALYFCASSALGGSYNSPLHFGNGTRLTVT.

V gene TRBV27 combines with J gene TRBJ1-5; 7 bases match TRBD1. This CDR3 comprises 13 residues. Looked up from germline, CDR1 is MNHEY and CDR2 is SMNVEV (reference sequence). With 6 bases clipped from V and 7 bases from J, the junction kept 6 bases outside the gene matches. The CDR3 here is CASSFGQVQPQHF. The CDR3, as DNA: TGTGCCAGCAGCTTCGGACAGGTCCAGCCCCAGCATTTT.

The chain is built from TRBV10-1 and TRBJ2-3, with 10 bases that match TRBD2. Per germline, CDR1 WNHNN and CDR2 SYGVQD (reference sequence). J gave up 2 bases and V 4 bases, and 6 bases lay outside the gene matches. CDR3 length equals 16 residues. This CDR3 is CASSVLAGTYTDTQYF. The CDR3 DNA reads as TGCGCCAGCAGTGTACTAGCGGGAACCTACACAGATACGCAGTATTTT.

V and J are TRBV5-1 and TRBJ1-6; D is uncertain. The CDR3 extends over 14 amino acids. V was pared by 6 bases and J by 8 bases, with 15 bases between. Germline V gives CDR1 SGHRS, CDR2 YFSETQ. CDR3: CASTPWGRDSPLHF. The CDR3 bases are TGCGCCAGCACCCCTTGGGGTAGAGATTCACCCCTCCACTTT.

V and J are TRBV7-2 and TRBJ2-7; 8 nucleotides line up with TRBD2. Germline assignment: CDR1 SGHTA and CDR2 FQGNSA. V shed 5 bases, J shed 6 bases, and the junction held 15 bases outside the gene matches. The CDR3 contains 16 residues. Written as DNA, the CDR3 is TGTGCCAGCAGCGTAGGGCCGGGAGCGGGAGTAGGCGAGCAGTACTTC. Its protein is CASSVGPGAGVGEQYF. The complete variable domain, with remaining parts taken from reference TRBV7-2 and TRBJ2-7, reads GAGVSQSPSNKVTEKGKDVELRCDPISGHTALYWYRQSLGQGLEFLIYFQGNSAPDKSGLPSDRFSAERTGGSVSTLTIQRTQQEDSAVYLCASSVGPGAGVGEQYFGPGTRLTVT.

V gene TRBV4-3 combines with J gene TRBJ2-2, with 12 bases that match TRBD2. Trimming cost V 1 base and J 4 bases; bases outside gene matches: 4. This CDR3 has 17 residues. The germline gives CDR1 LGHNA, CDR2 YSLEER. CDR3 in amino acids: CASSQGLAGDVTGELFF. In nucleotides, the CDR3 is TGCGCCAGCAGCCAAGGACTAGCGGGAGACGTCACCGGGGAGCTGTTTTTT.

This sequence joins TRBV27 and TRBJ1-5; D is possibly TRBD1 (5 bases). The CDR3 spans 14 residues. V was clipped by 2 bases and J by 4 bases, with 9 bases between them. Germline loops: CDR1 MNHEY, CDR2 SMNVEV (reference sequence). In DNA, the CDR3 is TGTGCCAGCAGTTTAGGTCCAGGGAATCAGCCCCAGCATTTT. This gives the protein CASSLGPGNQPQHF.

V usage is TRBV7-6 and J usage is TRBJ2-5, with TRBD1 matching 9 bases. The CDR3 covers 18 residues. Germline assignment: CDR1 SGHVS and CDR2 FNYEAQ. The V gene end was trimmed by 1 base and the J gene end by 5 bases; junction bases not matched to a gene: 14. The chain's CDR3 is CASSLDFGGTGFGETQYF. The DNA of the CDR3 is TGTGCCAGCAGCTTAGACTTTGGGGGGACAGGGTTTGGGGAGACCCAGTACTTC.

This clone occurred once. The chain carries TRBV7-6 and TRBJ1-4; maybe TRBD1 (5 bases). Germline CDR1 SGHVS, CDR2 FNYEAQ. V lost 8 bases, J lost 7 bases, and 17 bases lay in between. The CDR3 has 14 residues. Here the CDR3 DNA reads TGTGCCAGCGGTACTCCCCTCGGGGGTGAAAAACTGTTTTTT. This gives the protein CASGTPLGGEKLFF.

This chain uses TRBV14 with TRBJ1-6, with D possibly TRBD1 on 5 matching bases. Between the trimmed V and J ends, which lost 0 bases and 7 bases, there was a span of 13 bases. This CDR3 contains 16 residues. Germline CDR1 SGHDN, CDR2 FVKESK. The CDR3 reads CASSQDRWGVNSPLHF. CDR3 in DNA: TGTGCCAGCAGCCAAGACCGGTGGGGGGTCAATTCACCCCTCCACTTT.

This chain uses TRBV10-1 with TRBJ2-2, with 8 positions matching TRBD1. Trimming took 3 bases from V and 5 from J; bases not matched to a gene: 8. The CDR3 runs 16 residues. Germline values: CDR1 WNHNN, CDR2 SYGVQD (reference sequence). The CDR3 reads CASSDVRTGSTGELFF. CDR3 in DNA: TGCGCCAGCAGTGATGTCCGGACAGGGTCGACCGGGGAGCTGTTTTTT.

The chain uses TRBV4-1 and TRBJ1-2, with D hard to call. This CDR3 contains 13 residues. Germline loops: CDR1 MGHRA, CDR2 YSYEKL. V was pared by 0 bases and J by 8 bases, with 10 bases between. The CDR3 DNA follows: TGCGCCAGCAGCCAAGATACCCGTATGGGCTACACCTTC. It specifies CASSQDTRMGYTF.

This clone was picked up one time. This chain connects TRBV27 to TRBJ2-7; TRBD2 might be the D (7 bases). The CDR3 loop spans 18 amino acids. Germline V gives CDR1 MNHEY, CDR2 SMNVEV (reference sequence). Trimming shortened V by 7 bases and J by 4 bases, and 29 bases separated the two germline ends. The CDR3 region is CASTPSTGDYRVGYEQYF. The CDR3 DNA reads as TGTGCCAGCACCCCGTCGACGGGGGACTACAGGGTTGGGTACGAGCAGTACTTC.

The chain employs TRBV7-8 and TRBJ2-3, with 13 bases identical to TRBD2. V gave up 4 bases and J gave up 5 bases; unmatched junction bases: 15. This CDR3 has 19 amino acids. Per the germline V gene, CDR1 is SGHVS and CDR2 is FQNEAQ. The CDR3 region has the DNA TGTGCCAGCAGCTCCTTACTAGCGGGGGGGTATGTGGACAGAGATACGCAGTATTTT. Its translation: CASSSLLAGGYVDRDTQYF.

V usage is TRBV6-4 and J usage is TRBJ1-1; D may be TRBD1 (5 bases). Germline-derived CDR1 and CDR2 are MRHNA and SNTAGT. V lost 6 bases to trimming and J lost 4 bases, with 30 bases between them. The CDR3 length is 19 residues. The CDR3 coding sequence is TGTGCCAGCAGATACCCCACCATTAGACAGCGCCCTTTGGGCACTGAAGCTTTCTTT. Its protein product is CASRYPTIRQRPLGTEAFF.

Remarks on this clone: Other DNA sequences from this sample encode an identical CDR3 as well. The chain has TRBV7-3 and TRBJ2-3; TRBD2 aligns across 10 bases. V shed 5 bases and J 4 bases; nucleotides not matched to a gene: 9. Germline V gene sequence: CDR1 SGHTA, CDR2 FQGTGA. The CDR3 has 16 residues. CDR3 region: CASSPMSGGAPDTQYF. The DNA for the CDR3 is TGTGCCAGCAGCCCTATGAGCGGGGGGGCGCCAGATACGCAGTATTTT.

V gene TRBV7-6 combines with J gene TRBJ2-1; TRBD1 matches at 10 bases. CDR3 length: 17 amino acids. J lost 9 bases, V lost 2 bases, and 13 bases had no gene match. CDR1 is SGHVS, CDR2 FNYEAQ, per germline. The CDR3 DNA is TGTGCCAGCAGCTTAATTTTTTCGGGACAGGGGCCCCCTGAGCAGTTCTTC. Amino acid sequence: CASSLIFSGQGPPEQFF. Full variable domain (missing parts from reference TRBV7-6 and TRBJ2-1): GAGVSQSPRYKVTKRGQDVALRCDPISGHVSLYWYRQALGQGPEFLTYFNYEAQQDKSGLPNDRFSAERPEGSISTLTIQRTEQRDSAMYRCASSLIFSGQGPPEQFFGPGTRLTVL.

The chain combines TRBV6-5 with TRBJ2-5; 14 bases agree with TRBD2. Trimming at V came to 5 bases and at J to 5 bases, leaving 1 base not matched to a gene. The germline CDR1 and CDR2 sequences are MNHEY and SVGAGI. The CDR3 runs to 14 residues. The DNA for the CDR3 is TGTGCCAGCAGTCGGACTAGCGGGGGGGAGACCCAGTACTTC. Its translation is CASSRTSGGETQYF.

This chain joins TRBV7-9 and TRBJ1-2; D unresolved. The CDR3 loop spans 16 amino acids. Germline CDR1 and CDR2: SEHNR and FQNEAQ (reference sequence). With 7 bases removed from V and 6 bases from J, the gap between germline ends came to 24 bases. The chain's CDR3 is CASTPSGLLSGDGYTF. The CDR3 nucleotides are TGTGCCAGCACTCCGTCAGGACTTCTTAGCGGCGATGGCTACACCTTC.